The clone carrying this TCR beta chain was recorded many times. Using unique molecular identifiers, the investigators prepared the TCRbeta library. TCRdb recomputed calls from the PCR reads with MiXCR, one row per CDR3 protein. The sample contains 280,000 or so distinct CDR3 sequences, under 14% of which appear only once. The sample originates from a study of T-cell reconstitution after alpha-beta-depleted transplantation in children. Trimming cost V 4 bases and J 5 bases; bases outside gene matches: 9. This CDR3 contains 15 residues. Germline CDR1 is SGHAT and CDR2 is FQDESV (reference sequence). The chain employs TRBV11-1 and TRBJ2-3, with 7 bases identical to TRBD2. Sequences were derived from peripheral blood, sampled 180 days after TCRalphabeta/CD19-depleted stem cell transplant. The TCR originated in a male patient aged 2 to 10 who had a stem cell transplant for chronic granulomatous disease, so the T cells may come from the graft donor. In DNA form, the CDR3 reads TGTGCCAGCAGCTCCGGACATCGGGAGGAAGATACGCAGTATTTT. Protein: CASSSGHREEDTQYF.